The next 26 T cell receptor beta chains were all read from a single sample in a study of a mutant IDH1 vaccine in newly diagnosed glioma. Produced via immunoSEQ multiplex PCR; TCRdb's table is partial and in-frame only. The sample has roughly 50,000 clones; roughly 80% are singletons. Time point noted: baseline, week 1 (first vaccination visit). Described treatment: pre-vaccination baseline after standard-of-care therapy. The sequencing used PBMCs, collected from a glioma patient treated with radiotherapy, temozolomide or both. Receptors were obtained from a young man with glioma.

The chain links TRBV4-2 to TRBJ1-2; 10 nucleotides match TRBD1. CDR3 length: 17 amino acids. Germline CDR1 and CDR2: LGHNA and YNFKEQ. Trimming cost V 1 base and J 1 base; bases outside gene matches: 6. As DNA, the CDR3 is TGTGCCAGCAGCCAAGGCATTGGGACAGGGGTTAACTATGGCTACACCTTC. As protein: CASSQGIGTGVNYGYTF.

This clone was counted a few times. The V call is TRBV30, the J call TRBJ1-1; D remains ambiguous. The CDR3 has 13 residues. Per germline, CDR1 GTSNPN and CDR2 SVGIG (reference sequence). Trimming took 3 bases from V and 0 from J, leaving 8 bases between them. CDR3 sequence reads: CAWRTYMNTEAFF. The CDR3 DNA reads TGTGCCTGGAGGACATACATGAACACTGAAGCTTTCTTT.

This chain uses TRBV19 with TRBJ2-4; D gene unclear. Germline CDR1 and CDR2: LNHDA and SQIVND (reference sequence). This CDR3 region has 14 residues. The V end was cut by 5 bases, the J end by 6 bases, with 14 bases between. The CDR3 region is CASSPTRKLNIQYF. The CDR3 DNA reads TGTGCCAGTAGTCCGACCCGTAAATTAAACATTCAGTACTTC.

The CDR3 DNA reads as TGTGCCACTCAGACAGCAGCGAACACCGGGGAGCTGTTTTTT. This translates into CATQTAANTGELFF. V and J are TRBV10-3 and TRBJ2-2, with D possibly matching TRBD1 (5 bases). The CDR3 totals 14 residues. Trimming left V 10 bases short and J 0 bases short, with 12 bases between. Germline V CDR1 and CDR2: ENHRY, SYGVKD.

J is TRBJ1-5 and V is TRBV4-2; 7 nucleotides match TRBD1. There are 17 residues in the CDR3. The germline CDR1 and CDR2 sequences are LGHNA and YNFKEQ. V lost 2 bases to trimming and J lost 3 bases; unmatched junction nucleotides: 10. The CDR3 here is CASSQNYGQAFNQPQHF. In nucleotides, the CDR3 is TGTGCCAGCAGCCAAAATTATGGACAGGCCTTCAATCAGCCCCAGCATTTT.

This chain joins TRBV18 and TRBJ1-1; D gene unclear. The CDR3 has 15 amino acids. Germline-derived CDR1 and CDR2 are KGHSH and LQKENI. The V and J ends lost 2 bases and 3 bases respectively, with 13 bases between them. The CDR3 DNA reads TGTGCCAGCTCACCAGCTTCCGGGCGAGACACTGAAGCTTTCTTT. Translating it yields CASSPASGRDTEAFF.

This clone has just one count. V gene TRBV18 combines with J gene TRBJ1-4, with D tentatively TRBD1 (6 bases). V gave up 0 bases and J gave up 7 bases, with 15 bases separating them. CDR3 size: 16 residues. Germline V gives CDR1 KGHSH, CDR2 LQKENI. DNA of the CDR3: TGTGCCAGCTCACCACCCCAGGGGAGTCTGGGTGAAAAACTGTTTTTT. Protein product: CASSPPQGSLGEKLFF. The full variable domain, rest sourced from reference TRBV18 and TRBJ1-4, is NAGVMQNPRHLVRRRGQEARLRCSPMKGHSHVYWYRQLPEEGLKFMVYLQKENIIDESGMPKERFSAEFPKEGPSILRIQQVVRGDSAAYFCASSPPQGSLGEKLFFGSGTQLSVL.

The chain is built from TRBV7-9 and TRBJ2-5, with TRBD1 as a possible D gene (6 bases). Germline lookup yields CDR1 SEHNR and CDR2 FQNEAQ (reference sequence). Trimming took 5 bases from V and 4 from J, leaving 14 bases between them. The CDR3 length is 14 residues. DNA for the CDR3: TGTGCCAGCAGCACTGACAGGCAGCTAGAGACCCAGTACTTC. Translated, it gives CASSTDRQLETQYF.

The chain employs TRBV10-3 and TRBJ2-7, with a weak D call TRBD1 (6 bases). The CDR3 is 14 amino acids. Germline V gives CDR1 ENHRY, CDR2 SYGVKD. The ends were cut back, 0 bases at V and 3 bases at J, with 9 bases in the middle. The chain's CDR3 is CAISESTGIYEQYF. The CDR3 coding sequence is TGTGCCATCAGTGAGTCAACAGGGATCTACGAGCAGTACTTC.

The rearrangement joins TRBV7-8 to TRBJ2-3; D gene ambiguous. Germline V gene data show CDR1 as SGHVS and CDR2 as FQNEAQ. CDR3 length equals 11 residues. Trimming cost V 8 bases and J 3 bases, with 6 bases left between them. CDR3 bases: TGTGCCAGCGGGGTAACAGATACGCAGTATTTT. This gives the protein CASGVTDTQYF.

The chain joins TRBV7-2 to TRBJ1-2; D gene ambiguous. Germline values: CDR1 SGHTA, CDR2 FQGNSA. The CDR3 runs 16 residues. Trimming pared 6 bases from V and 0 bases from J, leaving 17 bases between. As DNA, the CDR3 is TGTGCCAGCAGGAATATTGGACTCTTAGCTAACTATGGCTACACCTTC. This sequence encodes CASRNIGLLANYGYTF.

In its sample, this clone was seen a few times. This sequence joins TRBV5-8 and TRBJ1-1, with TRBD1 identical over 9 bases. This CDR3 is 16 amino acids long. Germline V lookup: CDR1 SGHTS, CDR2 YDEGEE. V trimming: 7 bases; J trimming: 3 bases; junction bases outside the gene matches: 13. CDR3 protein: CASGAGTGNVDTEAFF. CDR3 coding DNA: TGTGCCAGCGGAGCCGGGACAGGGAATGTGGACACTGAAGCTTTCTTT.

The J gene is TRBJ1-2, the V gene TRBV5-4; D uncertain. There are 13 residues in the CDR3. The V end was cut by 0 bases, the J end by 7 bases, with 10 bases between. Germline V gives CDR1 SGHNT, CDR2 YYREEE (reference sequence). Written as DNA, the CDR3 is TGTGCCAGCAGCTTGGGGGAACTTGGTGGCTACACCTTC. The encoded protein is CASSLGELGGYTF.

This chain links TRBV30 with TRBJ1-2; the D is unclear. The CDR3 contains 13 residues. The germline V gene has CDR1 GTSNPN and CDR2 SVGIG (reference sequence). Trimming cost V 0 bases and J 6 bases, with 11 bases left between them. The CDR3, as DNA: TGTGCCTGGAGTGTAGGAGTCCAGGATGGCTACACCTTC. Residues: CAWSVGVQDGYTF.

This chain links TRBV10-3 with TRBJ2-7; 10 bases align to TRBD1. The CDR3 contains 15 residues. V shed 2 bases and J 5 bases; nucleotides not matched to a gene: 6. The germline V gene encodes CDR1 ENHRY and CDR2 SYGVKD. CDR3 coding DNA: TGTGCCATCAGTGAGGGGGACAGGGGTGCCCACGAGCAGTACTTC. It codes for CAISEGDRGAHEQYF.

V and J are TRBV5-1 and TRBJ2-1, with no clear D. This CDR3 has 14 amino acids. Germline V gene data show CDR1 as SGHRS and CDR2 as YFSETQ. The V gene lost 0 bases and the J gene lost 9 bases, with 13 bases spanning the gap. The CDR3 coding sequence is TGCGCCAGCAGCTTGGGTCCCCCGATGGGTGAGCAGTTCTTC. It translates to CASSLGPPMGEQFF.

This chain uses TRBV25-1 with TRBJ2-2; no definite D call. Germline V gene data show CDR1 as MGHDK and CDR2 as SYGVNS. V dropped 4 bases and J dropped 6 bases, with 9 bases sitting between them. The CDR3 is made up of 13 amino acids. The CDR3 loop is CASSANGAGELFF. CDR3 in DNA: TGTGCCAGCAGTGCCAACGGAGCCGGGGAGCTGTTTTTT.

The V and J genes are TRBV5-1 and TRBJ1-1, with D possibly being TRBD1 (6 bases). V lost 2 bases and J 0 bases, leaving 11 bases between the germline ends. Per the germline V gene, CDR1 is SGHRS and CDR2 is YFSETQ. The CDR3 runs to 15 residues. The DNA for the CDR3 is TGCGCCAGCAGCTTTAGGGGGGGTCTGAACACTGAAGCTTTCTTT. Amino acids: CASSFRGGLNTEAFF.

The rearrangement links TRBV7-9 to TRBJ1-4; D is ambiguous. The CDR3 is 13 residues long. The germline gives CDR1 SEHNR, CDR2 FQNEAQ (reference sequence). Trimming stripped 7 bases from V and 1 base from J, with 7 bases between. The CDR3 region is CASTDGTNEKLFF. The CDR3, as DNA: TGTGCCAGCACGGACGGAACTAATGAAAAACTGTTTTTT.

The chain carries TRBV18 and TRBJ1-2; 7 bases fit TRBD1. With 3 bases clipped from V and 6 bases from J, the junction kept 1 base outside the gene matches. Germline V lookup: CDR1 KGHSH, CDR2 LQKENI. The CDR3 loop spans 12 amino acids. Here the CDR3 DNA reads TGTGCCAGCTCACCCAGGGGGGATGGCTACACCTTC. This encodes CASSPRGDGYTF.

This rearrangement joins TRBV9 to TRBJ2-1, with 9 nucleotides matching TRBD2. Per the germline V gene, CDR1 is SGDLS and CDR2 is YYNGEE. V gave up 0 bases and J gave up 5 bases; unmatched junction bases: 6. This CDR3 spans 16 amino acids. The CDR3 protein is CASSVAGGGAHNEQFF. For the CDR3, the DNA is TGTGCCAGCAGCGTAGCGGGCGGGGGGGCCCACAATGAGCAGTTCTTC. Using reference TRBV9 and TRBJ2-1 for the parts outside the CDR3, the full variable domain is DSGVTQTPKHLITATGQRVTLRCSPRSGDLSVYWYQQSLDQGLQFLIQYYNGEERAKGNILERFSAQQFPDLHSELNLSSLELGDSALYFCASSVAGGGAHNEQFFGPGTRLTVL.

This sequence joins TRBV6-5 and TRBJ2-5, with D uncertain. This CDR3 is 15 amino acids long. V lost 0 bases, J lost 6 bases, and 14 bases lay in between. CDR1 MNHEY and CDR2 SVGAGI come from the germline V gene. CDR3 DNA sequence: TGTGCCAGCAGTTACTCCATCCGTCAGGAGAAGACCCAGTACTTC. This codes for CASSYSIRQEKTQYF.

The chain joins TRBV30 to TRBJ2-7; 10 nucleotides align to TRBD2. CDR1 and CDR2 from the germline V gene are GTSNPN and SVGIG (reference sequence). The junction had 7 bases not matched to a gene; V was cut back by 3 bases and J by 5 bases. This CDR3 contains 14 residues. CDR3 amino acids: CAWRTSGPWNEQYF. The DNA for the CDR3 is TGTGCCTGGAGGACTAGCGGGCCTTGGAACGAGCAGTACTTC.

The chain uses TRBV25-1 and TRBJ2-6; TRBD1 might be the D (5 bases). V lost 4 bases, J lost 4 bases, and 17 bases lay in between. Germline V gene lookup returns CDR1 MGHDK and CDR2 SYGVNS. This CDR3 is 17 amino acids long. CDR3 amino acids: CASSGGAGPRGANVLTF. In DNA, the CDR3 is TGTGCCAGCAGTGGCGGCGCAGGGCCCCGAGGGGCCAACGTCCTGACTTTC.

V and J are TRBV28 and TRBJ1-1; no clear D. The V end lost 2 bases, the J end lost 2 bases, and 9 bases lay between the germline ends. The CDR3 contains 14 residues. The germline gives CDR1 MDHEN, CDR2 SYDVKM. Written as DNA, the CDR3 is TGTGCCAGCAGTTTACCCCACAGTAACACTGAAGCTTTCTTT. Translation: CASSLPHSNTEAFF.

This clone was detected only once. V gene TRBV9 combines with J gene TRBJ1-1; D possibly corresponds to TRBD1 (5 bases). Trimming cost V 4 bases and J 0 bases, with 13 bases left between them. This CDR3 comprises 15 residues. The V gene's germline CDR1 is SGDLS and CDR2 YYNGEE. The CDR3 nucleotides are TGTGCCAGCAGCTCAGGGACGGTGCTGAACACTGAAGCTTTCTTT. The encoded protein is CASSSGTVLNTEAFF.